The TCR beta chain under discussion was sequenced for a study of T cells in tuberculosis. Looking at the study overall: IGRA-negative adolescents, IGRA-positive adolescents with latent tuberculosis and adults with active tuberculosis formed this South African cohort.

On this clone itself: What it binds is unknown.

Germline V gives CDR1 LGHNT, CDR2 FRNRAP. The CDR3 length is 15 residues. V lost 0 bases to trimming and J lost 3 bases, with 12 bases between them. Sequencing was performed with immunoSEQ multiplex PCR; in TCRdb, only in-frame clones are kept and a portion is missing. The data contain under 35,000 clones, just over 90% of them singletons. Broader study findings: Active tuberculosis TCR-alpha repertoires lay closer to GMM-specific TCRs than IGRA-negative controls, suggesting clonal expansion.

Described time point: new active TB diagnosis, blood taken before or within 7 days of starting treatment. Confirmation came from sputum smear and/or culture positivity for M. tuberculosis. This chain uses TRBV12-5 with TRBJ2-7; D perhaps matches TRBD1 (5 bases). The TCR comes from an adult with tuberculosis. Some clones in this sample may be carry-over from other donors' samples. Sample: PBMCs, taken at tuberculosis diagnosis. The CDR3 here is CASGLVTPGNYEQYF. The CDR3 coding sequence is TGTGCTAGTGGTTTGGTCACACCAGGGAACTACGAGCAGTACTTC.